The next 10 T cell receptor beta chains were all read from a single sample in a study of kidney transplant recipient with SARS-CoV-2 infection. Each CDR3 protein is one row after TCRdb ran MiXCR on the reads. Here the sample spans roughly 230,000 distinct CDR3 sequences, around 28% being singletons. The input for sequencing was a blood sample, taken at baseline and on roughly day 120 from a kidney transplant recipient. All receptors come from a male patient aged 30 to 40 who had COVID-19 and was a kidney transplant recipient. Some T cells may possibly be graft donor cells.

Worth noting for this clonotype: With a much larger clone just one base away, this may be a read error. The rearrangement uses TRBV3-1 and TRBJ1-2, with D hard to call. CDR1 LGHDT and CDR2 YNNKEL come from the germline V gene (reference sequence). The CDR3 covers 17 residues. In DNA form, the CDR3 reads TGTGCCAGCAGCGATACCTGCACCCTTCGAAAGACCTATGGCCACACCTTC. This gives the protein CASSDTCTLRKTYGHTF.

At least ten counts were recorded for this clonotype. The CDR3: CASSYSEGSNQPQHF. The CDR3, as DNA: TGTGCCAGCAGTTATAGTGAGGGGAGCAATCAGCCCCAGCATTTT. The chain carries TRBV7-9 and TRBJ1-5; the D gene is possibly TRBD1 (5 bases). Trimming removed 6 bases at V and 1 base at J, with 13 bases between. Germline V lookup: CDR1 SEHNR, CDR2 FQNEAQ (reference sequence). This CDR3 comprises 15 residues.

This clonotype was seen more than once but under ten times. The chain recombines TRBV6-1 with TRBJ1-4; TRBD1 is a possible D gene (5 bases). V was clipped by 6 bases and J by 5 bases, with 25 bases between them. The CDR3 covers 18 residues. Germline V lookup: CDR1 MNHNS, CDR2 SASEGT. CDR3 DNA sequence: TGTGCCAGCAGCCCACCTGGGGCAGGGATAAAAAGGAATGAAAAACTGTTTTTT. This codes for CASSPPGAGIKRNEKLFF.

In regard to this clonotype: A much larger clone lies a single base off, so this may be a read error. This sequence joins TRBV9 and TRBJ2-2, with 8 bases lining up with TRBD2. The CDR3 sequence is 15 residues long. CDR1 and CDR2 from the germline V gene are SGDLS and YYNGEE. CDR3 residues: CASSVIAGFTGGLFF. DNA for the CDR3: TGTGCCAGCAGCGTAATAGCGGGATTCACCGGGGGGCTGTTTTTT.

In this sample, this clonotype turned up many times. The chain is built from TRBV18 and TRBJ2-1; TRBD1 might be the D (6 bases). The length of the CDR3 is 16 residues. CDR1 and CDR2 from the germline V gene are KGHSH and LQKENI. V lost 3 bases and J 5 bases, leaving 17 bases between the germline ends. The CDR3 loop reads CASSPLTRGSNNEQFF. The CDR3 DNA follows: TGTGCCAGCTCACCGTTAACTAGGGGGAGTAACAATGAGCAGTTCTTC.

This clonotype was seen repeatedly, ten times or more. V usage is TRBV24-1 and J usage is TRBJ2-7; no reliable D call. Germline CDR1 KGHDR, CDR2 SFDVKD. V lost 5 bases, J lost 2 bases, and 15 bases lay in between. This CDR3 comprises 15 residues. The CDR3 here is CATSAHDGSTYEQYF. The CDR3 DNA reads TGTGCCACCAGTGCCCACGACGGATCAACCTACGAGCAGTACTTC.

This clonotype was recorded at least ten times. The chain employs TRBV6-5 and TRBJ1-6, with D maybe TRBD1 (6 bases). The germline V gene encodes CDR1 MNHEY and CDR2 SVGAGI. The V gene lost 5 bases and the J gene lost 6 bases, with 20 bases spanning the gap. This CDR3 contains 17 residues. CDR3 coding DNA: TGTGCCAGCAGTGGGGGCCCGGGAGGGAGTATTAATTCACCCCTCCACTTT. It yields the protein CASSGGPGGSINSPLHF.

In its sample, this clonotype was seen many times. This sequence joins TRBV25-1 and TRBJ2-7; D is unclear. Germline CDR1 and CDR2: MGHDK and SYGVNS. V was clipped by 3 bases and J by 0 bases, with 9 bases between them. CDR3 length: 14 amino acids. The CDR3 loop is CASSEIESSYEQYF. The CDR3 DNA reads as TGTGCCAGCAGTGAGATTGAGTCCTCCTACGAGCAGTACTTC.

About this clonotype: Since a much larger clone is just one base distant, this may be a read error. The chain is built from TRBV16 and TRBJ1-2; unclear D gene. CDR1 KGHSY and CDR2 FQNENV come from the germline V gene. The CDR3 loop spans 17 amino acids. Trimming took off 8 bases at V and 4 bases at J, with 26 bases between the two ends. The CDR3 region has the DNA TGTGCCAGCGGCAATTTAGCGGTCGTTAGAAAGACCTATGGCTACACCTTC. Translating it yields CASGNLAVVRKTYGYTF.

This clonotype was recorded at least ten times. The chain has TRBV28 and TRBJ2-7, with D uncertain. This CDR3 spans 12 amino acids. Germline V lookup: CDR1 MDHEN, CDR2 SYDVKM. With 5 bases removed from V and 3 bases from J, the gap between germline ends came to 8 bases. The CDR3 region is CASSPPYYEQYF. Written as DNA, the CDR3 is TGTGCCAGCAGTCCTCCCTACTACGAGCAGTACTTC.